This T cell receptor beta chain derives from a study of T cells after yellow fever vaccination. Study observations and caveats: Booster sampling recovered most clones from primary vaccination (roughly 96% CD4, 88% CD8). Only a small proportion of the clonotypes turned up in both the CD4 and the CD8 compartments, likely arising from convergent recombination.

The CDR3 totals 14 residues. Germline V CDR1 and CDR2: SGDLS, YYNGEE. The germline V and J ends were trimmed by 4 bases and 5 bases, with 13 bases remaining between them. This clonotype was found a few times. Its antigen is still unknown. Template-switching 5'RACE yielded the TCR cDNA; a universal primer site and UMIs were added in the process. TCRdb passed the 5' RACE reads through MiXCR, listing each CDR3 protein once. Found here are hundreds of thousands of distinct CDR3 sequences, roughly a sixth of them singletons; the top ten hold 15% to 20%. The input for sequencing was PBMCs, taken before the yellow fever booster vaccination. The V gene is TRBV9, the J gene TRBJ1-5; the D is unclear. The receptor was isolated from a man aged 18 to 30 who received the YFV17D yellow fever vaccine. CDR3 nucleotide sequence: TGTGCCAGCAGCCCAGACGGGGAGTATCAGCCCCAGCATTTT. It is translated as CASSPDGEYQPQHF. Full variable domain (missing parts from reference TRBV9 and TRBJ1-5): DSGVTQTPKHLITATGQRVTLRCSPRSGDLSVYWYQQSLDQGLQFLIQYYNGEERAKGNILERFSAQQFPDLHSELNLSSLELGDSALYFCASSPDGEYQPQHFGDGTRLSIL.